The present T cell receptor beta chain was sequenced within a study of Graves' ophthalmopathy and Graves' hyperthyroidism (dated by TCRdb to between 2017 and 2018). About the study as a whole: Peripheral blood was collected at initial diagnosis, prior to any treatment. The study used TCR beta repertoire signatures to distinguish Graves' ophthalmopathy from Graves' hyperthyroidism and to predict progression to ophthalmopathy. To explore V-J signatures that distinguish ophthalmopathy from hyperthyroidism, a discovery set of about a hundred patients was enrolled, made up of 43 with ophthalmopathy and 57 with stable hyperthyroidism. In five to seven hyperthyroidism patients, the T-cell repertoire of thyroid tissue was compared with the T-cell repertoire of blood. The independent validation cohort included about 19 hyperthyroidism patients plus 17 patients who later progressed from hyperthyroidism to ophthalmopathy. For training and testing, the 100 or so patients in the discovery cohort were randomly divided in a 7:3 ratio. Following sampling, methimazole starting at 30 mg daily was administered to hyperthyroidism patients, and high-dose intravenous methylprednisolone was administered to ophthalmopathy patients. In total, 135 blood samples were TCR-sequenced: 43 ophthalmopathy, some 72 hyperthyroidism and around 17 hyperthyroidism-to-ophthalmopathy patients.

Summary of the overall study and its limitations: In cross-validation, the 13-signature model distinguished ophthalmopathy from stable hyperthyroidism with around 90% sensitivity and over 81% specificity, while in the test set the corresponding values were approximately 79% and 70%. Most of the expanded thyroid clonotypes with a frequency above 0.001 were also detected in blood, and it was suggested that the thyroid immune response may be reflected by blood repertoires. In validation, the model predicted ophthalmopathy progression with 55% to 71% sensitivity and approximately 78% specificity; more than ten predicted patients were CT-confirmed with GO in a median of approximately 6.5 months. No statistical method was used to predetermine the sample size, and group allocation was not hidden from the investigators.

For repertoire sequencing, the TCR beta CDR3 regions were amplified from RNA transcripts. The first round of RT-PCR was done with HTBI primers and the Qiagen OneStep RT-PCR kit, and was followed by a second round of multiplex PCR, then size selection and purification. Sequencing of the libraries was carried out on an Illumina HiSeq2000 in paired-end mode with 100 bp reads. The authors' pipeline ran thus. SOAPnuke was used to process the reads, removing any read that contained adapters or uncalled bases, had a mean Phred below 15, or lacked an exact match to the constant primer or identifier. High-quality paired reads were merged with COPE v1.2.5. Each unique nucleotide sequence was defined as a clonotype, and clonotypes were aligned to IMGT TRB V, D and J references with MiTCR v1.1. The analysis was limited to V-J combinations with a frequency above 0.0001, which together covered over 99% of the repertoires. For each V-J combination, a TCR clonal expansion and chaos score was defined as F50 clonal expansion divided by the chaos observed in the TCRdist matrix. Welch's t-statistics and random forest were used to reduce features to about a dozen V-J combinations, which were fed into a naive Bayes classifier. The Morisita-Horn index was used to measure how similar the thyroid and blood repertoires were. TCRdb reprocessed the public reads (quality trimming at Q25 with fastp, clone calling with MiXCR) and kept in-frame beta chains. Merged by CDR3 protein, the rows form single entries marked with the most common genes and DNA. TCRdb's processing, not the study's, gives the V and J calls here. The sample data list hundreds of thousands of distinct CDR3 sequences, and around 21% of these were observed just once. In total, the top ten clones hold 2.5% to 3% of the sample.

Hyperthyroidism was considered stable if no progression to ophthalmopathy occurred within 18 months of follow-up. Hyperthyroidism patients were newly diagnosed, were aged 18 to 65 years, and had a disease duration under 2 months. Patients with other autoimmune diseases, uncontrolled infections, pregnancy or lactation were excluded from the study. Diagnosis relied on clinical symptoms, serum thyroxine, TRAb, thyroid ultrasound and orbital computed tomography. Using Ficoll-Paque density gradient centrifugation, PBMCs were isolated from 9.5 to 10 ml of fresh peripheral blood. Total RNA was extracted using Trizol reagent, and RNA quality was checked on an Agilent 2100 Bioanalyzer. The sample holds many counts of this clonotype. Its antigen is currently not known. Base quality data are lacking; no much larger clone is found one base away. The germline V gene encodes CDR1 KGHSH and CDR2 LQKENI. The CDR3 runs 14 amino acids, cysteine and phenylalanine included. Here the CDR3 DNA is all that survives: 42 bases in frame from base 1. Trimming leaves V shorter by 8 bases and J shorter by 0 bases, with the junction holding 6 bases beyond the gene matches.

Material: peripheral blood. Rearrangement joined TRBV18 to TRBJ2-7; the central 8 bases match TRBD1. The receptor comes from a woman aged 18 to 35 with stable Graves' hyperthyroidism. Donor details come from another sample of the same person, matched by shared clones. The CDR3 protein: CASLTGTGSYEQYF. In nucleotides, the sequence is TGTGCCAGCCTAACCGGGACAGGCTCCTACGAGCAGTACTTC.